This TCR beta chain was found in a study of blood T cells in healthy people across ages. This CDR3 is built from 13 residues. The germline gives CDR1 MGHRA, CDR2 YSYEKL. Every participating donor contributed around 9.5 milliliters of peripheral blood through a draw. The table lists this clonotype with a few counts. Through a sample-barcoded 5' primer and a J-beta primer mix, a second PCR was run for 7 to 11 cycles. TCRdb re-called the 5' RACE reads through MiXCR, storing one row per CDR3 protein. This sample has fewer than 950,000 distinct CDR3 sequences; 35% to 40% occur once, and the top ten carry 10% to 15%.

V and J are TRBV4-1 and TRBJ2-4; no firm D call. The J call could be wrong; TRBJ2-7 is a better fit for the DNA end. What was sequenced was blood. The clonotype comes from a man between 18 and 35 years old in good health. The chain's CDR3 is CASSQDSKDEQYF. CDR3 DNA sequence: TGCGCCAGCAGCCAAGATAGTAAGGACGAGCAGTACTTC.